The present T cell receptor beta chain was sequenced within a study of T cell repertoires and HLA-DP antigens. Study overall: Sorted CD137+CD4+ samples averaged roughly 200 ng DNA; pre-culture CD4+ samples, about 1,200 ng.

Broader study findings: Naive and memory CD4+ cells were analysed together, not apart.

Amplification used primers for 54 TRBV and 13 TRBJ segments. The assay was immunoSEQ multiplex PCR, and TCRdb's table has in-frame clones only and misses some. The sample holds more than 90,000 clones, about 92% seen once. The CDR3 covers 14 residues. The ends were cut back, 1 base at V and 2 bases at J, with 6 bases in the middle. Per the germline V gene, CDR1 is SGHAT and CDR2 is FQNNGV. Concerning this clone itself: The antigen remains unidentified.

The material sequenced was CD4+ T cells from PBMCs. The sequence was obtained from a woman aged 18-30 years in good health and CMV-seronegative. This rearrangement joins TRBV11-2 to TRBJ2-4, with D unresolved. The CDR3 region is CASSLAPSKNIQYF. The CDR3 DNA reads TGTGCCAGCAGCTTAGCTCCCTCCAAAAACATTCAGTACTTC.